This entry features one T cell receptor (beta chain) sequence. Its target is unknown. Time point: late sampling 161 to 241 days after vaccination in a few convalescent patients. Treatment noted: roughly 11-day PBMC culture with coronavirus spike peptide pools or control peptides (ViraFEST assay). The source of the sample is a study of vaccination and CD4 T cells after COVID-19. Study observations and caveats: The median count of SARS-CoV-2-reactive clonotypes rose from roughly 21 to 40, not significantly.

Sequencing of cultured CD4+ T cell DNA used the Oncomine TCR Beta short-read assay. TCRdb used MiXCR to reprocess the PCR reads, holding one entry per CDR3 protein. The sample yields roughly 28,000 distinct CDR3 sequences, 41% seen once. This clonotype was sampled from a human donor who had recovered from COVID-19. The specimen comprised CD4+ T cells from blood, cultured in vitro, sampled about 7 months after SARS-CoV-2 vaccination.

Here the CDR3 reads CASSQDRGYYGYTF. The CDR3 DNA follows: TGTGCCAGCAGCCAGGACAGGGGATACTATGGCTACACCTTC. The chain has TRBV7-9 and TRBJ1-2, with 9 bases aligning to TRBD1. V was pared by 5 bases and J by 3 bases, with 4 bases of the junction left unmatched. CDR3 length equals 14 residues. In germline, CDR1 is SEHNR, CDR2 FQNEAQ (reference sequence).